This T cell receptor (beta chain) stems from a study of blood T cell repertoires in COVID-19. This clone showed up just once. The data were produced by immunoSEQ multiplex PCR, yet TCRdb's version contains in-frame clones alone and is incomplete. The sample yields some 150,000 clones, 80% to 90% seen once. Germline trimming cut 7 bases from V and 5 bases from J; bases unmatched to any gene: 6. Germline V lookup: CDR1 LNHNV, CDR2 YYDKDF (reference sequence). There are 13 residues in the CDR3. The TCR was taken from a woman aged 55 to 70 with COVID-19, enrolled during active disease. The V and J genes are TRBV15 and TRBJ1-2; 8 positions agree with TRBD1. Source material: peripheral blood. CDR3 in amino acids: CATNRDRNYGYTF. In DNA, the CDR3 is TGTGCCACCAACAGGGACAGGAATTATGGCTACACCTTC.